This TCR beta chain was retrieved from a study of Graves' ophthalmopathy and Graves' hyperthyroidism. Broader study findings: A majority of expanded thyroid clonotypes exceeding 0.001 frequency were likewise present in blood.

This clonotype appeared a few times. Its antigen is still unknown. The CDR3 covers 16 residues. The germline CDR1 and CDR2 sequences are DFQATT and SNEGSKA (reference sequence). Unmatched junction bases numbered 6, after V lost 0 bases and J lost 3 bases. As the template, RNA transcripts were used to amplify TCR beta CDR3 regions. After a first-round RT-PCR with HTBI primers, a second-round multiplex PCR was run. TCRdb fed the multiplex PCR reads into MiXCR, producing one record per CDR3 protein. This table holds hundreds of thousands of distinct CDR3 sequences, roughly 40% found once. Exclusion criteria comprised other autoimmune diseases, uncontrolled infections, pregnancy or lactation in patients. Clinical symptoms and serum thyroxine were used for diagnosis; TRAb, thyroid ultrasound and orbital computed tomography were also relied on.

The rearrangement joins TRBV20-1 to TRBJ2-2; 8 bases are a match to TRBD2. Sequencing was carried out using peripheral blood. This clonotype was sampled from an adult man with Graves' ophthalmopathy. The CDR3 DNA follows: TGCAGTGCTAGAGATGGGGGGCGGGGGGACACCGGGGAGCTGTTTTTT. Its protein is CSARDGGRGDTGELFF.